This TCR beta chain comes out of a study of spatial heterogeneity in lung cancer. Study information: Alpha-chain detections were consistently fewer than beta-chain detections among the sequences.

TCRdb re-called the 5' RACE reads with MiXCR, one entry per CDR3 protein. The sample holds some 25,000 distinct CDR3 sequences, around 4.7% seen once. Trimming pared 2 bases from V and 2 bases from J, leaving 9 bases between. Germline CDR1 reads MNHEY; CDR2 reads SVGAGI. There are 14 residues in the CDR3. Time point reported: sample taken at primary tumor resection. From tumor, nontumor lung or frozen PBMC, whole RNA was taken unsorted for sequencing. Study-wide points: Ubiquitous expanded tumor TCRs were seen in blood more at resection than at follow-up.

This clonotype has ten or more counts. Its antigen is unidentified. The TCR sequence derives from a male donor with early-stage non-small cell lung cancer. V usage is TRBV6-5 and J usage is TRBJ1-2, with D possibly being TRBD1 (6 bases). The sample consisted of PBMCs, taken at surgery. DNA for the CDR3: TGTGCCAGCAGTTACCAGACAGGCAACTATGGCTACACCTTC. This gives the protein CASSYQTGNYGYTF.